What follows are 3 T cell receptor beta chains derived from one specimen sequenced in a study of blood T cell repertoires in COVID-19 (TCRdb year 2020). Libraries came from the immunoSEQ multiplex PCR assay. The source is immuneACCESS, and TCRdb retained only in-frame sequences with V and J called. Part of the clones is not carried over; for the studies checked, unresolved V genes explain less than half of this, and the remainder is unexplained. Recorded for this sample are roughly 14,000 clones; approximately 92% of them occurred a single time. The biggest ten clones account for around 8% of the sample. The sample taken for sequencing was peripheral blood. Receptor source: a human donor with active COVID-19. The donor label of this sample is uncertain.

V and J are TRBV3-1 (or the pseudogene TRBV3-2) and TRBJ1-6, with D perhaps matching TRBD1 (5 bases). The V end was cut by 1 base, the J end by 10 bases, with 11 bases between. This CDR3 has 14 amino acids. The germline V gene encodes CDR1 LGHDT and CDR2 YNNKEL (reference sequence). DNA for the CDR3: TGTGCCAGCAGCCAAGCGGGACTGGGGTCACCCCTCCACTTT. This gives the protein CASSQAGLGSPLHF.

The chain couples TRBV19 to TRBJ1-6, with 7 positions matching TRBD1. CDR1 LNHDA and CDR2 SQIVND come from the germline V gene (reference sequence). V lost 0 bases and J lost 0; bases outside the gene matches: 5. CDR3 length: 18 amino acids. The CDR3 protein is CASSIDSTGLSYNSPLHF. DNA for the CDR3: TGTGCCAGTAGTATAGATTCGACAGGGCTCTCCTATAATTCACCCCTCCACTTT.

DNA for the CDR3: TGTGCCAGCAGCGCGCGGCGCCCTCGAGAAGATACGCAGTATTTT. This sequence encodes CASSARRPREDTQYF. The chain joins TRBV6-5 to TRBJ2-3; D uncertain. This CDR3 comprises 15 residues. Between the trimmed V and J ends, which lost 6 bases and 5 bases, there was a span of 18 bases. Germline lookup yields CDR1 MNHEY and CDR2 SVGAGI.